A selection of T cell receptor beta chains follows, all from one sample in a study of CD8 T cells in Susac syndrome. TCRdb reprocessed the immunoSEQ multiplex PCR reads with MiXCR, giving one entry per CDR3 protein. The table lists about 80,000 distinct CDR3 sequences, approximately 93% of them singletons. Sample: CD8+ T cells from PBMCs. These receptors originate from a human donor with Susac syndrome. Both conserved end residues are part of each CDR3. Each record gives: V gene, J gene, D gene, clone size, CDR3 DNA, CDR3 protein. D genes are given only for firm matches. Clone size is shown for a subset of rows, as once, few, many or a class of expanded clone.

>TRBV13|TRBJ2-2|-|-
TGTGCCAGCAGCTTAGCGCGCGGGGAGCTGTTTTTT
CASSLARGELFF
>TRBV7-9|TRBJ2-3|-|-
TGTGCCAGCAGCTGGGGGGATAGCACAGATACGCAGTATTTT
CASSWGDSTDTQYF
>TRBV5-1|TRBJ1-1|-|-
TGCGCCAGCAGCTTGAAGGGGATTGAAGCTTTCTTT
CASSLKGIEAFF
>TRBV29-1|TRBJ2-3|-|few
TGCAGCGGAGGGGATGCCTTTTCCAGCACAGATACGCAGTATTTT
CSGGDAFSSTDTQYF
>TRBV27|TRBJ1-5|-|-
TGTGCCACCGGACGTCAGCCCCAGCATTTT
CATGRQPQHF
>TRBV4-3|TRBJ2-5|-|-
TGCGCCAGCAGCCAAGACGGAGCAGCAACCTTAGAGACCCAGTACTTC
CASSQDGAATLETQYF
>TRBV13|TRBJ1-4|TRBD1|-
TGTGCCAGCAGCTTGAGGACAGGCTTGGATGAAAAACTGTTTTTT
CASSLRTGLDEKLFF
>TRBV15|TRBJ1-1|-|once
TGTGCCACCAGTCCCCCGGGGAAGGTTGAAGCTTTCTTT
CATSPPGKVEAFF
>TRBV14|TRBJ2-3|TRBD2|-
TGTGCCAGCAGTGCGGGAGCGGGAGGGCCATTAGATACGCAGTATTTT
CASSAGAGGPLDTQYF
>TRBV28|TRBJ2-3|-|-
TGTGCCAGCAGTTCAAGACTTCTGGCAGATACGCAGTATTTT
CASSSRLLADTQYF
>TRBV6-1|TRBJ2-1|-|few
TGTGCCAGCAGTGAAGCGGAAGTCAATGAGCAGTTCTTC
CASSEAEVNEQFF
>TRBV27|TRBJ2-7|-|medium-sized
TGTGCCAGCAGCCTCGGGACCCTCTACGAGCAGTACTTC
CASSLGTLYEQYF
>TRBV7-9|TRBJ2-7|TRBD1|-
TGTGCCAGCAGCCAGGGGACAGGGTACGAGCAGTACTTC
CASSQGTGYEQYF
>TRBV5-1|TRBJ2-1|TRBD2|-
TGCGCCAGCGGGGGGTCTAGCGGCAATGAGCAGTTCTTC
CASGGSSGNEQFF
>TRBV5-6|TRBJ2-1|-|-
TGTGCCAGCAGCTTGATTTCTTGGATGGAGGGCAATGAGCAGTTCTTC
CASSLISWMEGNEQFF
>TRBV6-5|TRBJ2-3|-|-
TGTGCCAGCAGTTACTCGGAGGGAGTAGGCACAGATACGCAGTATTTT
CASSYSEGVGTDTQYF
>TRBV28|TRBJ2-1|-|-
TGTGCCAGCAGTTTAGGGGGCGGCCCTTCCTACAATGAGCAGTTCTTC
CASSLGGGPSYNEQFF
>TRBV2|TRBJ1-5|-|-
TGTGCCAGCAGTGATGTGGCCTATAGCAATCAGCCCCAGCATTTT
CASSDVAYSNQPQHF
>TRBV15|TRBJ2-7|-|few
TGTGCCACCGGTGGGGCTCTTTCCTACGAGCAGTACTTC
CATGGALSYEQYF
>TRBV24-1|TRBJ2-2|TRBD1|-
TGTGCCACTGCCACGACAGGGAGCACCGGGGAGCTGTTTTTT
CATATTGSTGELFF
>TRBV27|TRBJ2-1|-|-
TGTGCCAACAGTTTATCGATGGGATTTGGGCAGTTCTTC
CANSLSMGFGQFF
>TRBV12-5|TRBJ2-1|-|-
TGTGCTAGTGGCCCAACCATTGAACAGTTCTTC
CASGPTIEQFF
>TRBV5-4|TRBJ2-1|TRBD2|-
TGTGCCAGCAGCTTATCTAGCGGGGACCCCTACAATGAGCAGTTCTTC
CASSLSSGDPYNEQFF
>TRBV15|TRBJ1-2|TRBD1|-
TGTGCCACCAGCAGAGACCCCGGGACAGGGGGCGCAGATGGCTACACCTTC
CATSRDPGTGGADGYTF
>TRBV27|TRBJ1-2|TRBD1|-
TGTGCCAGCCGGAGACAGGGTCGGGGAGGCTACACCTTC
CASRRQGRGGYTF
>TRBV12-3/TRBV12-4|TRBJ2-2|TRBD1|-
TGTGCCAGCAGTTCCCTAGGACAGGGGCTAAACACCGGGGAGCTGTTTTTT
CASSSLGQGLNTGELFF
>TRBV29-1|TRBJ2-3|-|-
TGCAGCGTTGAAGCTCCTGACCGGGCAGATACGCAGTATTTT
CSVEAPDRADTQYF
>TRBV12-3/TRBV12-4|TRBJ2-1|-|-
TGTGCCAGCAGTACCTCCGATGAGCAGTTCTTC
CASSTSDEQFF
>TRBV18|TRBJ1-1|-|-
TGTGCCAGCTCACCCGCTAGACAGCAGAACACTGAAGCTTTCTTT
CASSPARQQNTEAFF
>TRBV6-5|TRBJ2-1|TRBD2|-
TGTGCCAGCAGTTACGCTAGCGGATCCAATGAGCAGTTCTTC
CASSYASGSNEQFF
>TRBV5-1|TRBJ2-1|-|-
TGCGCCAGCAGCGTCAACTACAATGAGCAGTTCTTC
CASSVNYNEQFF
>TRBV29-1|TRBJ2-2|-|-
TGCAGCGCCAGGGGGGTCCAGAACACCGGGGAGCTGTTTTTT
CSARGVQNTGELFF
>TRBV28|TRBJ1-1|-|once
TGTGCCAGCAGCCCTCTCTCCCTGGGCACTGAAGCTTTCTTT
CASSPLSLGTEAFF
>TRBV5-4|TRBJ2-1|-|-
TGTGCCGGAAAGATGGGACTTCACAATGAGCAGTTCTTC
CAGKMGLHNEQFF
>TRBV12-5|TRBJ2-5|TRBD2|-
TGTGCTAGTGGTACGGGACTAGCGGAGGTAGGAGAGACCCAGTACTTC
CASGTGLAEVGETQYF
>TRBV30|TRBJ1-3|TRBD1|-
TGTGCCTGGAGTTTTGGACAGGCCGGAGACACCATATATTTT
CAWSFGQAGDTIYF
>TRBV9|TRBJ1-2|-|-
TGTGCCAGCACCGCGGCCCAGGGTCAGGCCACGTATGGCTACACCTTC
CASTAAQGQATYGYTF
>TRBV24-1|TRBJ2-2|TRBD2|-
TGTGCCACCAGTGATGGGGGAGGGACCGGGGAGCTGTTTTTT
CATSDGGGTGELFF
>TRBV30|TRBJ2-3|-|-
TGTGCCTGGAGCATTAGTGGAGATACGCAGTATTTT
CAWSISGDTQYF
>TRBV4-2|TRBJ2-7|TRBD2|-
TGTGCCAGCAGCCAAGATGGGGCGGGAGTGATCTCCTACGAGCAGTACTTC
CASSQDGAGVISYEQYF
>TRBV13|TRBJ1-1|-|-
TGTGCCAGCACCCTAACCGAGACAGACAGGCCCCCCACTGAAGCTTTCTTT
CASTLTETDRPPTEAFF
>TRBV5-4|TRBJ2-3|TRBD1|-
TGTGCCAGCAGCTATACCGGGACAGGGGCAGATACGCAGTATTTT
CASSYTGTGADTQYF
>TRBV19|TRBJ1-5|-|-
TGTGCCAGTAGTATATGGGGGGACTATAGCAATCAGCCCCAGCATTTT
CASSIWGDYSNQPQHF
>TRBV27|TRBJ1-5|-|-
TGTGCCAGCAGTGGTGGCAGTCACAATCAGCCCCAGCATTTT
CASSGGSHNQPQHF
>TRBV7-3|TRBJ2-1|TRBD2|-
TGTGCCAGCAGCTTAAATAGCGGGAGCGGCAATGAGCAGTTCTTC
CASSLNSGSGNEQFF
>TRBV28|TRBJ2-7|-|-
TGTGCCAGCAGCCTAAAGCGTGGGACTTATCAACTAGGGCAGTACTTC
CASSLKRGTYQLGQYF
>TRBV6-6|TRBJ1-1|-|-
TGTGCCAGCAGTTACGCCGGGATCATGAACACTGAAGCTTTCTTT
CASSYAGIMNTEAFF
>TRBV12-3/TRBV12-4|TRBJ2-3|TRBD1|-
TGTGCCAGCAGCGCGGACAGGGGGGTTACAGATACGCAGTATTTT
CASSADRGVTDTQYF
>TRBV7-9|TRBJ1-1|-|few
TGTGCCAGCAGCTTGGGGGTCGGAACTGAAGCTTTCTTT
CASSLGVGTEAFF
>TRBV3-1|TRBJ2-7|TRBD1|-
TGTGCCAGCAGCCACCCGACAGGGGCAAGCTCCTACGAGCAGTACTTC
CASSHPTGASSYEQYF
>TRBV4-2|TRBJ2-7|-|-
TGTGCCAGCAGCCAACTTTGGCTTTCGGGACAAGGCTACGAGCAGTACTTC
CASSQLWLSGQGYEQYF
>TRBV29-1|TRBJ1-2|-|once
TGCAGCGCCCCCACCCTGGAGGACTCCTATGGCTACACCTTC
CSAPTLEDSYGYTF
>TRBV29-1|TRBJ2-7|TRBD1|-
TGCAGCGTTGAAGATCGCGGCAGGGGGTACGAGCAGTACTTC
CSVEDRGRGYEQYF
>TRBV6-2/TRBV6-3|TRBJ2-1|-|-
TGTGCCAGCAGTTACGCAGGGTACAACTTCAATGAGCAGTTCTTC
CASSYAGYNFNEQFF
>TRBV15|TRBJ2-5|TRBD2|-
TGTGCCACCAGCAGTCTAGCGGGAGGTTCAGAGACCCAGTACTTC
CATSSLAGGSETQYF
>TRBV12-3/TRBV12-4|TRBJ2-1|TRBD1|-
TGTGCCAGCAGTTTAGAGGGGGACAGGGAGATCTTC
CASSLEGDREIF
>TRBV5-1|TRBJ1-1|TRBD1|-
TGCGCCAGCACCAGGGACAGGGCTGAAGCTTTCTTT
CASTRDRAEAFF